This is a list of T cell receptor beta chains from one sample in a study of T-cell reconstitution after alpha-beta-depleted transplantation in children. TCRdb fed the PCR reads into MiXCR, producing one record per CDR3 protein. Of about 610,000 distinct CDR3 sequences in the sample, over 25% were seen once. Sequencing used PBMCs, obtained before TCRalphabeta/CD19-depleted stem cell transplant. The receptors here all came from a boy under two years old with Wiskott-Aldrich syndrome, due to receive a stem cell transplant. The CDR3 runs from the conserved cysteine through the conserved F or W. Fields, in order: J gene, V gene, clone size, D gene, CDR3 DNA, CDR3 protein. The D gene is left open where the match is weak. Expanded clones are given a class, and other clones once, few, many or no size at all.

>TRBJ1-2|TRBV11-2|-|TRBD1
TGTGCCAGCAGTGGGACAGGGGGCACAGGCGGCTACACCTTC
CASSGTGGTGGYTF
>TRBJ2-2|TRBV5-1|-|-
TGCGCCAGCAGCTCAAAAGGACAGCCGAACACCGGGGAGCTGTTTTTT
CASSSKGQPNTGELFF
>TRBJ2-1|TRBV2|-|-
TGTGCCAGCAGTGAAGTCAGGGGGGGCGGTGAGCAGTTCTTC
CASSEVRGGGEQFF
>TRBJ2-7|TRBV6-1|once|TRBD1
TGTGCCAGCAGCCGACGGACAGGCTCCTACGAGCAGTACTTC
CASSRRTGSYEQYF
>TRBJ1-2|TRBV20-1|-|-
TGCAGTGCTAGAGAGGGTGGGTTTGACTATGGCTACACCTTC
CSAREGGFDYGYTF
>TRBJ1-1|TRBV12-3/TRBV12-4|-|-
TGTGCCAGCAGTCCCAACTGGGAAGCTTTCTTT
CASSPNWEAFF
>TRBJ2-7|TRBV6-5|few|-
TGTGCCAGCAGTTACAGGGCGGATTCCTACGAGCAGTACTTC
CASSYRADSYEQYF
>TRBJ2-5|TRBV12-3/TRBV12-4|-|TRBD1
TGTGCCAGCAGTTTGGTTTGGCGGGACAGGGAGGTTGCGGGAGAGCGTGAAGAGACCCAGTACTTC
CASSLVWRDREVAGEREETQYF
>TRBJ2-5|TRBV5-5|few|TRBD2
TGTGCCAGCACCCCGATAGCGGGGCCCCAAGAGACCCAGTACTTC
CASTPIAGPQETQYF
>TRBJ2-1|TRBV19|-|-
TGTGCCAGTAGTTTTGAGGGTAAGGCCTACAATGAGCAGTTCTTC
CASSFEGKAYNEQFF
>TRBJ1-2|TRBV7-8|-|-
TGTGCCAGCAGCTTAGAGGGCAGGCGACTCAATGGCTACACCTTC
CASSLEGRRLNGYTF
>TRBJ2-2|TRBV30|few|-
TGTGCCTGGAGGAGGGGGAGGAAGAATTGGGCGAACACCGGGGAGCTGTTTTTT
CAWRRGRKNWANTGELFF
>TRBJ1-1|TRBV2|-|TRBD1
TGTGCCACCATTAGGGGGCGCGGGGCTTTCTTT
CATIRGRGAFF
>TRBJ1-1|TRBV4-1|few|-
TGCGCCAGCAGCCAAGAAGGACGGGTACTGGCTGAAGCTTTCTTT
CASSQEGRVLAEAFF
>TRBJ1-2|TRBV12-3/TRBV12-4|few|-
TGTGCCAGCAGTTTACAGGCTAACTATGGCTACACCTTC
CASSLQANYGYTF
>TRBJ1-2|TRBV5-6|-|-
TGTGCCAGCAGCTTGGCGATACAGCACAGAGCCTATGGCTACACCTTC
CASSLAIQHRAYGYTF
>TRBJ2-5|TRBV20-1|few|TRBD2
TGCAGTGGTGCGACTAGCGGGATCGATGAGACCCAGTACTTC
CSGATSGIDETQYF
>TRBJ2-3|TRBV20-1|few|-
TGCAGTGCTACCGTGGCGGGGTTCACAGATACGCAGTATTTT
CSATVAGFTDTQYF
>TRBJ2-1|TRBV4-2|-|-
TGTGCCAGCAGCCAGGACAGACAGCCAAGCTCCTACAATGAGCAGTTCTTC
CASSQDRQPSSYNEQFF
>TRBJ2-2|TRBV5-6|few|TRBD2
TGTGCCAGCAGCAAAACCGGGACTAGCGTCACCGGGGAGCTGTTTTTT
CASSKTGTSVTGELFF
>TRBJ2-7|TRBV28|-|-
TGTGCCAGCAGGAATCCCCTATACGAGCAGTACTTC
CASRNPLYEQYF
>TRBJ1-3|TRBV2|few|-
TGTGCCAGCAGTGATACCGACGTTCGCTCCGACTCTGGAAACACCATATATTTT
CASSDTDVRSDSGNTIYF
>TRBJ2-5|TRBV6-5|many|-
TGTGCCAGCAGTTCCCGGACAGCCACACAAGAGACCCAGTACTTC
CASSSRTATQETQYF
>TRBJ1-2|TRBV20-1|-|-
TGCAGTGCTAGTAAGGGTGTGGGTGGCTACACCTTC
CSASKGVGGYTF
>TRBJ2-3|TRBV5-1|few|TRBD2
TGCGCCAGCTGGATAGCGGGGGCAGATACGCAGTATTTT
CASWIAGADTQYF
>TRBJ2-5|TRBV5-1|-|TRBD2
TGCGCCAGCAGCTTGGGCCCGGCGGGAGTCGGAGAGACCCAGTACTTC
CASSLGPAGVGETQYF
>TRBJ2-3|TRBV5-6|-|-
TGTGCCAGCAGCTTGGATCTGAAAGATACGCAGTATTTT
CASSLDLKDTQYF
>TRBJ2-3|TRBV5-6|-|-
TGTGCCAGCAGCTTTGACGGGAGAGCTAGCACAGATACGCAGTATTTT
CASSFDGRASTDTQYF
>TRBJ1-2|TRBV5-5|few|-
TGTGCCAGCAGCCGTCCCCAAACGGGCTTAAGTGGCTACACCTTC
CASSRPQTGLSGYTF
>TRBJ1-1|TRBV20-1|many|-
TGCAGTGTGGCCGGGAACACTGAAGCTTTCTTT
CSVAGNTEAFF
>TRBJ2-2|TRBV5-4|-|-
TGTGCCAGCAGCTCCCCTGGCGGTGCTCACACCGGGGAGCTGTTTTTT
CASSSPGGAHTGELFF
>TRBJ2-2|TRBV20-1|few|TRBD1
TGCAGTGCCCGCGACAGGGGGATAAACACCGGGGAGCTGTTTTTT
CSARDRGINTGELFF
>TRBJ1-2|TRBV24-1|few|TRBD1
TGTGCCACCAGTGAGAGGGGGCCGGGCTATGGCTACACCTTC
CATSERGPGYGYTF
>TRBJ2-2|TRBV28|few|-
TGTGCCAGCAGCTCACAGACAGTCGGGGAGCTGTTTTTT
CASSSQTVGELFF
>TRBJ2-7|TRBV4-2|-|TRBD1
TGTGCCAGCAGCCAACCCGGGACAGGGGGCAACTCATACGAGCAGTACTTC
CASSQPGTGGNSYEQYF
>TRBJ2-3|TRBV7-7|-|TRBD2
TGTGCCAGCAGCTTGGGACTATATTCTAGCACAGATACGCTGTATTTT
CASSLGLYSSTDTLYF
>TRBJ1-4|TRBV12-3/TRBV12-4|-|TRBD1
TGTGCCAGCAGTTTATTTAGGACAGGGGAGGCTTCCTTGGAAAAACTGTTTTTT
CASSLFRTGEASLEKLFF
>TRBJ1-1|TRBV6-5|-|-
TGTGCCAGTCAGGCGAGGAGTACTGAAGCTTTCTTT
CASQARSTEAFF
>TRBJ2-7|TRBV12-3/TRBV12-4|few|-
TGTGCCAGCAGTTTGGGTGTTCGGGAGCAGTACTTC
CASSLGVREQYF
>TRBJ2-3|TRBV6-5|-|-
TGTGCCAGCAGTTACTCAGGGTCCTCAGCCACAGATACGCAGTATTTT
CASSYSGSSATDTQYF
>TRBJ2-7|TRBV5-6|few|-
TGTGCCAGCAGCTTTACAGGGATTTACAGCAACGAGCAGTACTTC
CASSFTGIYSNEQYF
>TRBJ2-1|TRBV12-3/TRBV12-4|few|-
TGTGCCAGCACCCCCGACGTAAGCTCCTACAATGAGCAGTTCTTC
CASTPDVSSYNEQFF
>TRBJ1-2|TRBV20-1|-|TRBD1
TGCAGTGCATCCCCCGTGGACAGGGGACTCTTTGGCTACACCTTC
CSASPVDRGLFGYTF
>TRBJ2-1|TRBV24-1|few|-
TGTGCCACCAGTGATTTAAAAGGGGATGAGCAGTTCTTC
CATSDLKGDEQFF
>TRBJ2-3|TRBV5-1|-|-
TGCGCCAGCAGCTTGGACGAGGGAGGATGGAATACGCAGTATTTT
CASSLDEGGWNTQYF
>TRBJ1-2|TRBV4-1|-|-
TGCGCCAGCAGCCAAGACAACTCGGGGGCGCAGATCTATGGCTACACCTTC
CASSQDNSGAQIYGYTF
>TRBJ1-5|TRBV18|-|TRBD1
TGTGCCAGCTCACAGGGACAGGATTCTCAGCCCCACCATTTT
CASSQGQDSQPHHF
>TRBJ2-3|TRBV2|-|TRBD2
TGTGCCAGGGACAGAGCGGGAGTAGGGGCAGATACGCAGTATTTT
CARDRAGVGADTQYF
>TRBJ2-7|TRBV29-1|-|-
TGCAGCGTTGAAACCTATTCCTACGAGCAGTACTTC
CSVETYSYEQYF
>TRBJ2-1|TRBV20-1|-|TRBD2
TGCAGTGCTAGGGCACTAGCGGGAGCCTACAATGAGCAGTTCTTC
CSARALAGAYNEQFF
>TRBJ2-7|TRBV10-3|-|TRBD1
TGTGCCGCCGACAGGGGGGACTACGAGCAGTACTTC
CAADRGDYEQYF
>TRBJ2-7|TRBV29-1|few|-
TGCAGCGTTGGGGGACTTAACTACGAGCAGTACTTC
CSVGGLNYEQYF
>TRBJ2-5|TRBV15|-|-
TGTGCCACCAGCAGAGGCGCAGTCGGGACGGCCCAAGAGACCCAGTACTTC
CATSRGAVGTAQETQYF